These 2 T cell receptor beta chains were all obtained from the same sample, sequenced in a study of T cell clusters in autoimmune cytopenias. Multiplex touch-down PCR amplified TRB using TRB-A and TRB-B pools in one tube. TCRdb reprocessed the multiplex PCR reads and reports one entry per CDR3 protein, with no DNA. The listing contains approximately 8,000 distinct CDR3 sequences. Each sample's input was around 250 ng genomic DNA, 38,000 or so genome equivalents. The sample taken for sequencing was peripheral blood. These receptor sequences come from a human donor with an autoimmune cytopenia or autoimmune hepatitis (not recorded which).

The V and J genes are TRBV19 and TRBJ1-6. CDR1 is LNHDA and CDR2 is SQIVND in the germline V gene (reference sequence). The CDR3 loop spans 14 amino acids. This CDR3 reads CASSPRGDNSPLHF.

This clonotype is deemed medium-sized by its frequency. This rearrangement joins TRBV6-2 or TRBV6-3 to TRBJ1-2; TCRdb reports TRBD1, a call that lacks DNA to check it against. Germline V lookup: CDR1 MNHEY, CDR2 SVGEGT. The length of the CDR3 is 14 residues. The CDR3 region is CATRTGQANYGYTF.